This TCR beta chain stems from a study of blood T cell repertoires in COVID-19. Across the study: Material from acute and convalescent COVID-19 was sourced from the United States, Italy and Spain.

Original processing notes: Estimated nucleated cell counts came from reference gene primer amplification. Clones were sequenced by immunoSEQ multiplex PCR, and TCRdb holds only the in-frame ones, with some missing. V and J calls and clone size are as listed in that table; D and trimming were resolved from the DNA. This table holds hundreds of thousands of clones, around nine tenths found once. Seattle cases were enrolled at active infection and followed longitudinally. The V gene end was trimmed by 5 bases and the J gene end by 0 bases; junction bases not matched to a gene: 12. The germline gives CDR1 SGHVS, CDR2 FQNEAQ. The CDR3 runs 17 residues.

The receptor was derived from a woman between 65 and 79 years old with COVID-19, enrolled during active disease. The sequenced material came from peripheral blood. The genes are TRBV7-8 and TRBJ2-7; TRBD1 matches at 8 bases. CDR3 sequence reads: CASSPNSGTGYSYEQYF. The CDR3 bases are TGTGCCAGCAGCCCGAACTCCGGGACAGGCTACTCCTACGAGCAGTACTTC.